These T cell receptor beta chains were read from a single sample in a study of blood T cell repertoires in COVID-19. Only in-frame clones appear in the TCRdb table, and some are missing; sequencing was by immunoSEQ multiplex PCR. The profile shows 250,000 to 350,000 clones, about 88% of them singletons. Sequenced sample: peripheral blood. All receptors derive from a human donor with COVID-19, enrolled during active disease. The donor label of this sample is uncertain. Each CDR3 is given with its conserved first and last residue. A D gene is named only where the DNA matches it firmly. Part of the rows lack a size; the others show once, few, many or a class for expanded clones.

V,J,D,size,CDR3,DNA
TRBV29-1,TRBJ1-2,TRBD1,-,CSAQETGGTGYTF,TGCAGCGCTCAAGAGACAGGGGGTACGGGCTACACCTTC
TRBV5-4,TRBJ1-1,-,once,CASSPRVVNTEAFF,TGTGCCAGCAGCCCCCGCGTGGTGAACACTGAAGCTTTCTTT
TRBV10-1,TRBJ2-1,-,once,CASSGQGQEQFF,TGCGCCAGCAGTGGGCAGGGGCAAGAGCAGTTCTTC
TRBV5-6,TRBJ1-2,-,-,CASSQDNNYGYTF,TGTGCCAGCAGCCAGGACAACAACTATGGCTACACCTTC
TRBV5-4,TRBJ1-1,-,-,CASSAEISSEAFF,TGTGCCAGCAGCGCGGAAATCAGTTCTGAAGCTTTCTTT
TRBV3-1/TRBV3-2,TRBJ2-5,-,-,CASSRPAGLETQETQYF,TGTGCCAGCAGCCGGCCCGCGGGTCTAGAGACCCAAGAGACCCAGTACTTC
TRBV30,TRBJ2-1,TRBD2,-,CAWSVGDGGSGRGDEQFF,TGTGCCTGGAGTGTGGGAGATGGTGGAAGCGGGAGAGGAGATGAGCAGTTCTTC
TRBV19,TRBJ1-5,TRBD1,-,CASSRDSFNQPQHF,TGTGCCAGTAGCCGGGACAGTTTCAATCAGCCCCAGCATTTT
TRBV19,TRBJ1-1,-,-,CASSIQGSNTEAFF,TGTGCCAGTAGTATACAGGGATCGAACACTGAAGCTTTCTTT
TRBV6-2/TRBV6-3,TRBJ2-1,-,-,CASSHRKGPEADEQFF,TGTGCCAGCAGTCATAGAAAGGGGCCAGAGGCCGATGAGCAGTTCTTC
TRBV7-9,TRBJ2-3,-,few,CASSLVSGLYQYF,TGTGCCAGCAGCTTAGTTAGTGGACTCTACCAGTATTTT
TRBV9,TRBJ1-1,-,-,CASSVAGQLTEAFF,TGTGCCAGCAGCGTAGCTGGACAGCTTACTGAAGCTTTCTTT
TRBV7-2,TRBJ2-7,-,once,CASSFAGSYEQYF,TGTGCCAGCAGCTTTGCGGGGAGCTACGAGCAGTACTTC
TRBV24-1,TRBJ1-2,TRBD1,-,CATSGNRGAYGYTF,TGTGCCACCAGTGGTAACAGGGGTGCCTATGGCTACACCTTC
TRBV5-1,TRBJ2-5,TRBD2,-,CASSVTSSTQETQYF,TGCGCCAGCAGCGTGACTAGCAGCACCCAAGAGACCCAGTACTTC